A single sample gave rise to the 19 T cell receptor beta chains below, sequenced in a study of CD8+ T cells in alopecia areata. Following extraction, RNA underwent reverse transcription to cDNA, which served as the sequencing template. Measured with immunoSEQ multiplex PCR; TCRdb has only the in-frame clones, and not every one. The sample holds around 150,000 clones; about 60% are singletons and the top ten take 12% to 15%. Noted treatment: oral pan-JAK inhibitor, 5-10 mg twice daily. The source material was CD4+ T cells sorted from blood, sampled at week 24, from a patient treated with tofacitinib. Receptors originate from a human donor with alopecia areata.

CDR3 sequence reads: CSVEKGGDEQYF. CDR3 bases: TGCAGCGTGGAGAAGGGGGGCGACGAGCAGTACTTC. This chain connects TRBV29-1 to TRBJ2-7; either TRBD1 or TRBD2 may fit D (6 bases each). This CDR3 is 12 amino acids long. V lost 6 bases and J lost 5, with 14 bases in between. Germline CDR1 reads SQVTM; CDR2 reads ANQGSEA.

This clone was recorded a few times. The chain is built from TRBV6-1 and TRBJ2-5; 12 bases line up with TRBD2. Germline assignment: CDR1 MNHNS and CDR2 SASEGT. CDR3 size: 23 residues. Trimming at V came to 0 bases and at J to 4 bases, leaving 24 bases not matched to a gene. The DNA for the CDR3 is TGTGCCAGCAGTGAAGCGAGGACAGGGAGGTCGGTTGGACTAGCGGGGCTCGTAGAGACCCAGTACTTC. This sequence encodes CASSEARTGRSVGLAGLVETQYF.

The chain combines TRBV11-3 with TRBJ2-2; 8 nucleotides line up with TRBD1. CDR3 length: 15 residues. Germline CDR1 and CDR2: SGHNT and YENEEA. After removal of 7 bases from V and 6 bases from J, the junction contained 10 bases not matched to a gene. The chain's CDR3 is CASNHDRGQSGELFF. CDR3 DNA: TGTGCCAGCAACCACGACAGGGGACAGTCCGGGGAGCTGTTTTTT.

This clone was counted only a few times. The rearrangement links TRBV6-1 to TRBJ2-2; TRBD2 aligns across 8 bases. Germline V CDR1 and CDR2: MNHNS, SASEGT. This CDR3 contains 15 residues. V was pared by 7 bases and J by 0 bases, with 4 bases of the junction left unmatched. DNA for the CDR3: TGTGCCAGCAATTCACTAGCGGCGAACACCGGGGAGCTGTTTTTT. As protein: CASNSLAANTGELFF.

The rearrangement uses TRBV29-1 and TRBJ2-5; 8 bases are shared with TRBD2. The germline V gene encodes CDR1 SQVTM and CDR2 ANQGSEA. The CDR3 is made up of 12 amino acids. CDR3 protein: CSWRGDSETQYF. The CDR3 coding sequence is TGCAGTTGGCGGGGGGATTCCGAGACCCAGTACTTC.

This clone was detected once. This chain connects TRBV4-2 to TRBJ2-1, with unresolved D. Trimming cost V 1 base and J 7 bases, with 8 bases left between them. Germline CDR1 LGHNA, CDR2 YNFKEQ. The length of the CDR3 is 13 residues. CDR3 sequence (DNA): TGTGCCAGCAGCCAAGGCTCCGGAAATGAGCAGTTCTTC. Protein: CASSQGSGNEQFF.

This rearrangement joins TRBV9 to TRBJ2-1, with D possibly being TRBD1 or TRBD2 (5 bases each). Germline CDR1 is SGDLS and CDR2 is YYNGEE. V dropped 3 bases and J dropped 4 bases, with 14 bases sitting between them. The CDR3 has 15 residues. CDR3 nucleotides: TGTGCCAGCAGCGGACTTGGGGGTCTGTACAATGAGCAGTTCTTC. Protein: CASSGLGGLYNEQFF.

This chain links TRBV4-2 with TRBJ1-2, with D possibly TRBD1 on 5 matching bases. The CDR3 runs 14 residues. Looked up from germline, CDR1 is LGHNA and CDR2 is YNFKEQ. The ends were cut back, 2 bases at V and 4 bases at J, with 11 bases in the middle. The CDR3 here is CASSQPQEFYGYTF. Here the CDR3 DNA reads TGTGCCAGCAGCCAACCACAGGAATTCTATGGCTACACCTTC.

This chain links TRBV11-2 with TRBJ2-5; D not certain. The CDR3 has 12 residues. Looked up from germline, CDR1 is SGHAT and CDR2 is FQNNGV. V gave up 0 bases and J gave up 5 bases, with 4 bases separating them. The chain's CDR3 is CASSLEGETQYF. The CDR3 DNA reads TGTGCCAGCAGCTTAGAGGGTGAGACCCAGTACTTC.

The V and J genes are TRBV27 and TRBJ1-5; 8 bases match TRBD1. The CDR3 length is 15 residues. Germline loops: CDR1 MNHEY, CDR2 SMNVEV (reference sequence). V dropped 5 bases and J dropped 2; count of bases not matched to a gene: 5. The CDR3 DNA follows: TGTGCCAGCAGTCCCACGACAGGGGGCAATCAGCCCCAGCATTTT. It yields the protein CASSPTTGGNQPQHF.

V is TRBV5-6 and J is TRBJ2-3, with 7 bases that match TRBD2. This CDR3 has 15 amino acids. V was clipped by 0 bases and J by 5 bases; unmatched bases: 6. Looked up from germline, CDR1 is SGHDT and CDR2 is YYEEEE. The CDR3 DNA is TGTGCCAGCAGCTTGGTAGGGAGGGGCCAAGATACGCAGTATTTT. Translating it yields CASSLVGRGQDTQYF.

This clone turned up a few times. The V gene is TRBV6-6, the J gene TRBJ1-4, with D uncertain. Looked up from germline, CDR1 is MNHNY and CDR2 is SVGAGI (reference sequence). CDR3 size: 13 residues. V lost 7 bases to trimming and J lost 8 bases, with 14 bases between them. The CDR3 DNA reads as TGTGCCAGCACCCCCGGAACGCGAGAAAAACTGTTTTTT. Amino acids: CASTPGTREKLFF.

The chain uses TRBV9 and TRBJ2-6; unclear D gene. In germline, CDR1 is SGDLS, CDR2 YYNGEE. The CDR3 loop spans 16 amino acids. V gave up 1 base and J gave up 5 bases, with 13 bases separating them. As DNA, the CDR3 is TGTGCCAGCAGCGTATCAGGTGCCAGTTGGGCCAACGTCCTGACTTTC. Amino acids: CASSVSGASWANVLTF.

The chain joins TRBV25-1 to TRBJ1-6, with 7 bases that match TRBD1. The V gene end was trimmed by 7 bases and the J gene end by 10 bases; junction bases not matched to a gene: 7. The CDR3 runs to 13 residues. Germline lookup yields CDR1 MGHDK and CDR2 SYGVNS. CDR3 in DNA: TGTGCCAGCACCAACAGGGGTGGCTCACCCCTCCACTTT. Protein sequence: CASTNRGGSPLHF.

This rearrangement joins TRBV6-1 to TRBJ2-5; D is perhaps TRBD2 (5 bases). This CDR3 has 13 amino acids. Trimming pared 5 bases from V and 5 bases from J, leaving 12 bases between. Germline CDR1 and CDR2: MNHNS and SASEGT. CDR3 DNA sequence: TGTGCCAGCAGTACTCCGGGGTGGGAGACCCAGTACTTC. Protein sequence: CASSTPGWETQYF.

The chain joins TRBV30 to TRBJ1-3; D gene unclear. Germline V gives CDR1 GTSNPN, CDR2 SVGIG (reference sequence). With 3 bases removed from V and 4 bases from J, the gap between germline ends came to 7 bases. The CDR3 is made up of 12 amino acids. The CDR3 here is CAWRYVGNTIYF. The CDR3 region has the DNA TGTGCCTGGAGGTACGTCGGAAACACCATATATTTT. The full variable domain, completed using reference TRBV30 and TRBJ1-3, is SQTIHQWPATLVQPVGSPLSLECTVEGTSNPNLYWYRQAAGRGLQLLFYSVGIGQISSEVPQNLSASRPQDRQFILSSKKLLLSDSGFYLCAWRYVGNTIYFGEGSWLTVV.

This clone has just a few counts. The chain uses TRBV29-1 and TRBJ1-2; D gene uncertain. Germline CDR1 reads SQVTM; CDR2 reads ANQGSEA. This CDR3 contains 14 residues. Trimming removed 6 bases from V and 6 bases from J, with 20 bases in between. CDR3 in amino acids: CSVASRLIPDGYTF. DNA of the CDR3: TGCAGCGTCGCGAGCAGGTTAATCCCGGATGGCTACACCTTC.

This clone has just a few counts. V and J are TRBV4-1 and TRBJ2-1; D is undetermined. V was trimmed by 0 bases and J by 2 bases, leaving 11 bases between them. This CDR3 has 16 amino acids. From germline, CDR1 is MGHRA and CDR2 YSYEKL. The CDR3 loop is CASSQEGSLPYNEQFF. The CDR3, as DNA: TGCGCCAGCAGCCAAGAAGGCAGCCTTCCCTACAATGAGCAGTTCTTC.

This sequence joins TRBV7-9 and TRBJ1-3; a possible D gene is TRBD1 (5 bases). This CDR3 has 14 amino acids. Trimming took 7 bases from V and 3 from J, leaving 13 bases between them. The germline V gene has CDR1 SEHNR and CDR2 FQNEAQ (reference sequence). The CDR3 reads CASTLRGDGNTIYF. In DNA form, the CDR3 reads TGTGCCAGCACCCTGCGGGGGGATGGAAACACCATATATTTT.